The 21 T cell receptor beta chains below come from one sample, sequenced in a study of T cell responses to AZD1222 COVID-19 vaccine. Assay used: immunoSEQ multiplex PCR; TCRdb lists only in-frame clones, some missing. In the table there are more than 150,000 clones, 94% of which are singletons. Sequencing used peripheral blood, obtained on day 0 of AZD1222 vaccination. These receptors were taken from an adult in good health.

Details on this clone: Within the sample, other DNA sequences also encode this same CDR3. This chain joins TRBV6-5 and TRBJ1-1, with 7 bases matching TRBD1. Per germline, CDR1 MNHEY and CDR2 SVGAGI. The V gene end was trimmed by 6 bases and the J gene end by 3 bases; junction bases not matched to a gene: 4. The CDR3 covers 13 residues. CDR3 region: CASSLTGYTEAFF. CDR3 bases: TGTGCCAGCAGCCTGACAGGGTACACTGAAGCTTTCTTT.

In this sample, this clone turned up once. The rearrangement joins TRBV11-2 to TRBJ2-7; D is ambiguous. V lost 3 bases and J 4 bases, leaving 10 bases between the germline ends. This CDR3 region has 13 residues. In germline, CDR1 is SGHAT, CDR2 FQNNGV. The CDR3 region is CASSLAGSYEQYF. CDR3 DNA sequence: TGTGCCAGCAGCTTGGCAGGATCTTACGAGCAGTACTTC.

The chain combines TRBV29-1 with TRBJ2-1, with unresolved D. CDR3 length: 11 residues. Germline CDR1 and CDR2: SQVTM and ANQGSEA. V lost 5 bases and J 6 bases, leaving 8 bases between the germline ends. The CDR3 is CSVSYGNEQFF. The CDR3 coding sequence is TGCAGCGTTTCCTACGGCAATGAGCAGTTCTTC.

The rearrangement links TRBV23-1 to TRBJ1-2; 7 nucleotides match TRBD1. TRBV23-1 has ORF status, its function being uncertain. The CDR3 has 17 amino acids. V gave up 7 bases and J gave up 5 bases; unmatched junction bases: 19. The CDR3: CASTPWGGQRFGYGYTF. The CDR3 nucleotides read TGCGCCAGCACCCCTTGGGGGGGACAGCGGTTTGGGTATGGCTACACCTTC.

The chain uses TRBV2 and TRBJ1-6; D is uncertain. Trimming cost V 3 bases and J 14 bases, with 17 bases left between them. The germline V gene has CDR1 SNHLY and CDR2 FYNNEI. The CDR3 covers 14 residues. CDR3 sequence reads: CASSDGLLSRSLHF. CDR3 bases: TGTGCCAGCAGTGATGGACTTCTCTCTCGCTCCCTCCACTTT.

The chain couples TRBV19 to TRBJ2-1, with TRBD2 as a possible D gene (6 bases). V lost 3 bases and J 7 bases, leaving 16 bases between the germline ends. Germline V gene lookup returns CDR1 LNHDA and CDR2 SQIVND (reference sequence). The CDR3 runs 15 residues. The CDR3 nucleotides read TGTGCCAGTAGTATCGCTGGAGGGGAGCTTAATGAGCAGTTCTTC. Translated, it gives CASSIAGGELNEQFF.

The rearrangement uses TRBV29-1 and TRBJ1-2, with TRBD1 as a possible D gene (5 bases). The V and J ends lost 5 bases and 8 bases respectively, with 18 bases between them. Germline assignment: CDR1 SQVTM and CDR2 ANQGSEA. This CDR3 has 13 residues. The CDR3 sequence is CSVSRGTYGGYTF. In nucleotides, the CDR3 is TGCAGCGTTAGTCGCGGGACGTATGGGGGCTACACCTTC. Drawing the rest from reference TRBV29-1 and TRBJ1-2, the complete variable domain is SAVISQKPSRDICQRGTSLTIQCQVDSQVTMMFWYRQQPGQSLTLIATANQGSEATYESGFVIDKFPISRPNLTFSTLTVSNMSPEDSSIYLCSVSRGTYGGYTFGSGTRLTVV.

The chain uses TRBV21-1 and TRBJ1-5. TRBV21-1 is given as a pseudogene. The CDR3 is made up of 14 amino acids. As DNA, the CDR3 is TGTGCCAGCTGCTGCGACGGACGAAATCAGCCCCAGCATTTT. Protein: CASCCDGRNQPQHF.

The chain is built from TRBV10-1 and TRBJ2-3; the D is unclear. This CDR3 has 16 amino acids. V lost 0 bases to trimming and J lost 0 bases, with 10 bases between them. From germline, CDR1 is WNHNN and CDR2 SYGVQD (reference sequence). CDR3 region: CASSESRGGSTDTQYF. The CDR3 DNA follows: TGCGCCAGCAGTGAGTCGAGAGGCGGCAGCACAGATACGCAGTATTTT.

The chain links TRBV7-9 to TRBJ1-1, with D unresolved. Trimming shortened V by 3 bases and J by 10 bases, and 9 bases separated the two germline ends. This CDR3 is 11 amino acids long. Germline loops: CDR1 SEHNR, CDR2 FQNEAQ (reference sequence). CDR3 protein: CASSLGGRAFF. CDR3 sequence (DNA): TGTGCCAGCAGCTTGGGTGGAAGAGCTTTCTTT.

The chain carries TRBV14 and TRBJ1-2; 7 nucleotides agree with TRBD1. The CDR3 extends over 14 amino acids. With V trimmed by 2 bases and J by 7 bases, 7 bases remained unmatched. Germline V gene lookup returns CDR1 SGHDN and CDR2 FVKESK. CDR3 sequence: CASSQKTGLGGYTF. In nucleotides, the CDR3 is TGTGCCAGCAGCCAAAAGACAGGGCTGGGTGGCTACACCTTC.

The chain combines TRBV7-9 with TRBJ2-7; the D call may be TRBD1 or TRBD2 (5 bases each). This CDR3 contains 15 residues. CDR1 SEHNR and CDR2 FQNEAQ come from the germline V gene (reference sequence). With 1 base removed from V and 2 bases from J, the gap between germline ends came to 12 bases. DNA for the CDR3: TGTGCCAGCAGCTTAGGTGGGACCCGGGCCTACGAGCAGTACTTC. It specifies CASSLGGTRAYEQYF.

V gene TRBV10-1 combines with J gene TRBJ1-3; D is perhaps TRBD1 (6 bases). Germline V lookup: CDR1 WNHNN, CDR2 SYGVQD (reference sequence). V lost 10 bases and J lost 2, with 18 bases in between. The CDR3 sequence is 15 residues long. DNA for the CDR3: TGCGCCACCCTTGGACCCAGGGGTGCTGGAAACACCATATATTTT. Translation gives CATLGPRGAGNTIYF.

The chain links TRBV25-1 to TRBJ1-2; weak D call: TRBD1 (5 bases). This CDR3 contains 12 residues. The V end lost 10 bases, the J end lost 6 bases, and 15 bases lay between the germline ends. Germline V gives CDR1 MGHDK, CDR2 SYGVNS. CDR3 protein: CATILAGHGYTF. The CDR3, as DNA: TGTGCCACTATACTCGCGGGACATGGCTACACCTTC.

V is TRBV7-9 and J is TRBJ2-1; 10 bases line up with TRBD2. The CDR3 sequence is 16 residues long. In germline, CDR1 is SEHNR, CDR2 FQNEAQ (reference sequence). V was pared by 2 bases and J by 7 bases, with 8 bases of the junction left unmatched. The CDR3 DNA is TGTGCCAGCAGCTTAAGGTCTAGCGGGAGTACTAATGAGCAGTTCTTC. Translation: CASSLRSSGSTNEQFF.

V is TRBV5-1 and J is TRBJ1-6, with a weak D call TRBD1 (6 bases). Germline V gene lookup returns CDR1 SGHRS and CDR2 YFSETQ. This CDR3 is built from 14 residues. The V gene lost 7 bases and the J gene lost 6 bases, with 14 bases spanning the gap. CDR3 DNA sequence: TGCGCCAGCGAGCCCGGGGGGCTTAATTCACCCCTCCACTTT. Residues: CASEPGGLNSPLHF. The variable domain in full, with the rest retrieved from reference TRBV5-1 and TRBJ1-6, is KAGVTQTPRYLIKTRGQQVTLSCSPISGHRSVSWYQQTPGQGLQFLFEYFSETQRNKGNFPGRFSGRQFSNSRSEMNVSTLELGDSALYLCASEPGGLNSPLHFGNGTRLTVT.

The V call is TRBV7-2, the J call TRBJ1-6; D remains ambiguous. The CDR3 is 12 amino acids. CDR1 and CDR2 from the germline V gene are SGHTA and FQGNSA. The V end was cut by 4 bases, the J end by 11 bases, with 9 bases between. CDR3 coding DNA: TGTGCCAGCAGCTGGGCGGTGGCACCCCTCCACTTT. Its protein is CASSWAVAPLHF.

This clone was detected once. V and J are TRBV7-3 and TRBJ2-3, with TRBD2 as a possible D gene (5 bases). The CDR3 is made up of 15 amino acids. Trimming stripped 2 bases from V and 3 bases from J, with 12 bases between. The germline V gene encodes CDR1 SGHTA and CDR2 FQGTGA. CDR3 residues: CASSLLIGGTDTQYF. CDR3 coding DNA: TGTGCCAGCAGCTTATTAATCGGCGGGACAGATACGCAGTATTTT. The variable domain in full, completed from reference TRBV7-3 and TRBJ2-3, reads GAGVSQTPSNKVTEKGKYVELRCDPISGHTALYWYRQSLGQGPEFLIYFQGTGAADDSGLPNDRFFAVRPEGSVSTLKIQRTERGDSAVYLCASSLLIGGTDTQYFGPGTRLTVL.

The gene calls are TRBV28 and TRBJ1-1, with D unresolved. Looked up from germline, CDR1 is MDHEN and CDR2 is SYDVKM. This CDR3 contains 13 residues. Trimming removed 3 bases at V and 4 bases at J, with 9 bases between. The CDR3 DNA follows: TGTGCCAGCAGTTTCGGACGGGGCACTGAAGCTTTCTTT. It codes for CASSFGRGTEAFF.

The chain carries TRBV28 and TRBJ1-5; TRBD1 matches at 7 bases. This CDR3 is 14 amino acids long. The junction had 6 bases not matched to a gene; V was cut back by 5 bases and J by 5 bases. The germline gives CDR1 MDHEN, CDR2 SYDVKM. The CDR3 nucleotides read TGTGCCAGCAGTCGGGACAGCTCGTATCAGCCCCAGCATTTT. Amino acid sequence: CASSRDSSYQPQHF.

This chain uses TRBV28 with TRBJ1-1; D call uncertain. Germline values: CDR1 MDHEN, CDR2 SYDVKM. V shed 9 bases and J shed 1 base, with 18 bases lying between them. This CDR3 spans 15 amino acids. The CDR3 region is CARESIWRRNTEAFF. CDR3 DNA: TGTGCCAGGGAGTCTATCTGGAGAAGGAACACTGAAGCTTTCTTT. The full variable domain, in which reference TRBV28 and TRBJ1-1 provide the parts outside the CDR3, is DVKVTQSSRYLVKRTGEKVFLECVQDMDHENMFWYRQDPGLGLRLIYFSYDVKMKEKGDIPEGYSVSREKKERFSLILESASTNQTSMYLCARESIWRRNTEAFFGQGTRLTVV.